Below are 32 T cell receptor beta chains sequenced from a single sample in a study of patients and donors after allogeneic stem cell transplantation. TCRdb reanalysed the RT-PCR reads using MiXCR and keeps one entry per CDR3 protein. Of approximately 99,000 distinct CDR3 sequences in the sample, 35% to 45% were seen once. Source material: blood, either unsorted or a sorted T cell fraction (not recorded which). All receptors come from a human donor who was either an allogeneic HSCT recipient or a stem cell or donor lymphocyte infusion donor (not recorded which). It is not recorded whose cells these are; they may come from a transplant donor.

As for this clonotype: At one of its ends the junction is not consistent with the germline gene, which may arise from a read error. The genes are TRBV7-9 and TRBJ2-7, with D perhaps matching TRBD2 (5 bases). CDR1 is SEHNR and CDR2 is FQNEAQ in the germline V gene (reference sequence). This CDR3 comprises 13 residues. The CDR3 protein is CASSLAPSGEQYF. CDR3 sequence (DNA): TGTGCCAGCAGCCTAGCCCCAAGCGGCGAGCAGTACTTC. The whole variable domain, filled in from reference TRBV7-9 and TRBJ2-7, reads DTGVSQNPRHKITKRGQNVTFRCDPISEHNRLYWYRQTLGQGPEFLTYFQNEAQLEKSRLLSDRFSAERPKGSFSTLEIQRTEQGDSAMYLCASSLAPSGEQYFGPGTRLTVT.

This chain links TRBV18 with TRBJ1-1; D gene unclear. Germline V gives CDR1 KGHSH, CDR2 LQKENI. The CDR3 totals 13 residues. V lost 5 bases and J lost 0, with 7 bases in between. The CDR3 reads CASSSVMNTEAFF. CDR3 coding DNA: TGTGCCAGCTCATCAGTGATGAACACTGAAGCTTTCTTT. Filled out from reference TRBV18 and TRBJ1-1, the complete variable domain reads NAGVMQNPRHLVRRRGQEARLRCSPMKGHSHVYWYRQLPEEGLKFMVYLQKENIIDESGMPKERFSAEFPKEGPSILRIQQVVRGDSAAYFCASSSVMNTEAFFGQGTRLTVV.

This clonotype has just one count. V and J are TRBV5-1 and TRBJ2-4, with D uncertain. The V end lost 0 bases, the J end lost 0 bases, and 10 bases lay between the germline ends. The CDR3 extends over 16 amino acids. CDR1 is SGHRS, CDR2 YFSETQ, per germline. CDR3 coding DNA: TGCGCCAGCAGCTTGGCGTCAGATCTAGCCAAAAACATTCAGTACTTC. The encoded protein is CASSLASDLAKNIQYF.

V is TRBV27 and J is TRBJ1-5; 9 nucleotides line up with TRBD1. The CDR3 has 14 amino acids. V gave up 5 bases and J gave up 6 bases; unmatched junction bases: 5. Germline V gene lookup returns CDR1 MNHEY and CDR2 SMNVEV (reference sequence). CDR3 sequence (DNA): TGTGCCAGCAGTCAACAGGGGGCCTTTCAGCCCCAGCATTTT. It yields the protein CASSQQGAFQPQHF.

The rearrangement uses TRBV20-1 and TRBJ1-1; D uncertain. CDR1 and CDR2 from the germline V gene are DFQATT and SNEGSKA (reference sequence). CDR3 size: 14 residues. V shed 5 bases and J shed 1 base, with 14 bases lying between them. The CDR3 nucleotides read TGCAGTGCTGTACCCGGGTTCGGGAACACTGAAGCTTTCTTT. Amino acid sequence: CSAVPGFGNTEAFF.

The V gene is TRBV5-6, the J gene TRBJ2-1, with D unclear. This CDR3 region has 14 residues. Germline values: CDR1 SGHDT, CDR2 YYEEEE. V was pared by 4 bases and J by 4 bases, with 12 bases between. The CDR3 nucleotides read TGTGCCAGCAGCCCAAGAGTGGTTTACAATGAGCAGTTCTTC. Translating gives CASSPRVVYNEQFF.

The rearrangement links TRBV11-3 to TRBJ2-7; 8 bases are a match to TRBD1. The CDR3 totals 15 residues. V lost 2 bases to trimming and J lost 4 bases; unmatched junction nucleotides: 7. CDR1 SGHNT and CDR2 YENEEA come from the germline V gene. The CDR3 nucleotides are TGTGCCAGCAGCTTAAGGTGGACAGGGCATTACGAGCAGTACTTC. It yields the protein CASSLRWTGHYEQYF.

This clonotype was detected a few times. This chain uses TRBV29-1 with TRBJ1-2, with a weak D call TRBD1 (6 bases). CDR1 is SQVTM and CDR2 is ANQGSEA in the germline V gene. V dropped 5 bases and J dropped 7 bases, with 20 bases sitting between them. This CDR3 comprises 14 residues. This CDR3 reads CSVFRAQGSGGYTF. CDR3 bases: TGCAGCGTTTTCAGGGCACAGGGAAGTGGTGGCTACACCTTC. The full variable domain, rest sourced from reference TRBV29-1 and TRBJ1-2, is SAVISQKPSRDICQRGTSLTIQCQVDSQVTMMFWYRQQPGQSLTLIATANQGSEATYESGFVIDKFPISRPNLTFSTLTVSNMSPEDSSIYLCSVFRAQGSGGYTFGSGTRLTVV.

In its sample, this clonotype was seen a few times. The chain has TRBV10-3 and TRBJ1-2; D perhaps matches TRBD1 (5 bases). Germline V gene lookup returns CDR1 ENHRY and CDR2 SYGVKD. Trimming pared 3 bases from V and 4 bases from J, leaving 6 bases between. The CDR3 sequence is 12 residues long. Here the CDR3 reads CAISDDSYGYTF. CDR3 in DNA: TGTGCCATCAGTGATGACAGCTATGGCTACACCTTC.

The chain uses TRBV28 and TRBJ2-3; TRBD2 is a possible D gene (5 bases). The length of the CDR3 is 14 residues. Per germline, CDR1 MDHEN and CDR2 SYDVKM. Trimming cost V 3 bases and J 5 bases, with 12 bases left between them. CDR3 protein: CASSLAGEQDTQYF. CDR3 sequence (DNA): TGTGCCAGCAGTTTGGCGGGCGAACAAGATACGCAGTATTTT.

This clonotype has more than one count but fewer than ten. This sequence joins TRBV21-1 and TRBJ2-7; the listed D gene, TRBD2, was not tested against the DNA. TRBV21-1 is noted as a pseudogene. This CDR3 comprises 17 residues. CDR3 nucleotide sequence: TGTGCCAGCAGCACATTCGGAATGACTAGCGCAAGCTACGAGCAGTACTTC. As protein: CASSTFGMTSASYEQYF.

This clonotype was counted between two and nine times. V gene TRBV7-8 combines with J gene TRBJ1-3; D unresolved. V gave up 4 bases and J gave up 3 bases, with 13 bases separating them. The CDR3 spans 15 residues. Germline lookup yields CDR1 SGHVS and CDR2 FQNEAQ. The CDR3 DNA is TGTGCCAGCAGCTCCGGGCAGAGATTTGGAAACACCATATATTTT. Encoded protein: CASSSGQRFGNTIYF.

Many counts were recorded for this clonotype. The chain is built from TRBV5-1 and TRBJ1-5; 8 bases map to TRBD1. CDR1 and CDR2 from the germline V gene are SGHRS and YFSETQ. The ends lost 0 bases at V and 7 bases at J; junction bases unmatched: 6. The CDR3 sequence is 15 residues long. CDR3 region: CASSLADRDGQPQHF. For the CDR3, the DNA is TGCGCCAGCAGCTTGGCGGACAGGGATGGACAGCCCCAGCATTTT.

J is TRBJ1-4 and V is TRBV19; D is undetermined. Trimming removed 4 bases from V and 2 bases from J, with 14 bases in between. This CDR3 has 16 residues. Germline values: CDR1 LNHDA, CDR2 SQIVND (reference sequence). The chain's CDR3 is CASSSPSGSTNEKLFF. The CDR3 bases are TGTGCCAGTAGTAGCCCATCCGGGAGCACTAATGAAAAACTGTTTTTT.

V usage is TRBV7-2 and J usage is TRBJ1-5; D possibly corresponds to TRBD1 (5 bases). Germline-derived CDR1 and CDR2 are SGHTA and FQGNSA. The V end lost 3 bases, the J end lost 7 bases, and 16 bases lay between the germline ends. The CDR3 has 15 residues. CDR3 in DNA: TGTGCCAGCAGCTTTTCGGGACCGCGAGGCCAGCCCCAGCATTTT. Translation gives CASSFSGPRGQPQHF.

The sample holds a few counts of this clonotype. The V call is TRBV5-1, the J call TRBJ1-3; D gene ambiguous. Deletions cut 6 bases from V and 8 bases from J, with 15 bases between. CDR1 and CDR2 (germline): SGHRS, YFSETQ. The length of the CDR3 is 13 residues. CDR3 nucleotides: TGCGCCAGCAACAATCCCTCCGAGGACACCATATATTTT. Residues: CASNNPSEDTIYF.

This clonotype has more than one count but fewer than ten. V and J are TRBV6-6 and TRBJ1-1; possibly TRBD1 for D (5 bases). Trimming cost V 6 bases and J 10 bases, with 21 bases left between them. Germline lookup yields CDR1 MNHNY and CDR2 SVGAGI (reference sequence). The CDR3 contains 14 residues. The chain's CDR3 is CASSPRLLGEGAFF. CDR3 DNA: TGTGCCAGCAGCCCCCGCCTACTAGGGGAAGGAGCTTTCTTT.

CDR3 protein: CSAGSAELFF. In DNA form, the CDR3 reads TGCAGCGCCGGATCCGCGGAGCTGTTTTTT. This chain joins TRBV29-1 and TRBJ2-2; D uncertain. CDR3 length: 10 residues. CDR1 SQVTM and CDR2 ANQGSEA come from the germline V gene. Trimming left V 7 bases short and J 10 bases short, with 10 bases between.

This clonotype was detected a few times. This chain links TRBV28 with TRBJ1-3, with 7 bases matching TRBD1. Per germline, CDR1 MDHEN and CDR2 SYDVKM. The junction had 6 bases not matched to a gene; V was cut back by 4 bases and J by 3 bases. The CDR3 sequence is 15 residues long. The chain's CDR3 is CASSYHRGLGNTIYF. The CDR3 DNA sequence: TGTGCCAGCAGTTACCATAGGGGGCTTGGAAACACCATATATTTT. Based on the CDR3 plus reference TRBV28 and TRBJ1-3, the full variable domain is DVKVTQSSRYLVKRTGEKVFLECVQDMDHENMFWYRQDPGLGLRLIYFSYDVKMKEKGDIPEGYSVSREKKERFSLILESASTNQTSMYLCASSYHRGLGNTIYFGEGSWLTVV.

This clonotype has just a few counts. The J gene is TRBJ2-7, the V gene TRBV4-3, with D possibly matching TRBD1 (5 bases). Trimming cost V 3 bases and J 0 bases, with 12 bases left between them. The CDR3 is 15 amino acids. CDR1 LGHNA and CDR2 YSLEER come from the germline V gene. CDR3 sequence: CASSQGLGVSYEQYF. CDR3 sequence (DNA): TGCGCCAGCAGCCAGGGGCTAGGTGTCTCCTACGAGCAGTACTTC.

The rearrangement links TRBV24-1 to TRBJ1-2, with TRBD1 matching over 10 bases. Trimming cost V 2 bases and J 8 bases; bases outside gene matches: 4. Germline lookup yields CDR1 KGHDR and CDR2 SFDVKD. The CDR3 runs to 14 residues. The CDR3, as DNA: TGTGCCACCAGTGATTCGGACAGGGGGTTCGGCTACACCTTC. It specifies CATSDSDRGFGYTF.

The CDR3 DNA sequence: TGCAGTGCTAGATTCCCGGCTAACTATGGCTACACCTTC. It yields the protein CSARFPANYGYTF. The V and J genes are TRBV20-1 and TRBJ1-2; unclear D gene. The CDR3 is 13 residues long. Trimming shortened V by 2 bases and J by 0 bases, and 7 bases separated the two germline ends. Germline V gene sequence: CDR1 DFQATT, CDR2 SNEGSKA (reference sequence).

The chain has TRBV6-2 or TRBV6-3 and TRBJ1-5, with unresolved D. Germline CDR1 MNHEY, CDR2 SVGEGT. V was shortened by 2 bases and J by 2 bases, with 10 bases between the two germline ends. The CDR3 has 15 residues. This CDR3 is CASSYVGYGNQPQHF. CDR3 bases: TGTGCCAGCAGTTACGTGGGGTACGGCAATCAGCCCCAGCATTTT.

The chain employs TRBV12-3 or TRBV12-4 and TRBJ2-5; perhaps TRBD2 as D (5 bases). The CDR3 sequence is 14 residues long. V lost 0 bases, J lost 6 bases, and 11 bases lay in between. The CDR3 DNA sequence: TGTGCCAGCAGTTTAGCCGACGGGGTTAAGACCCAGTACTTC. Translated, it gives CASSLADGVKTQYF.

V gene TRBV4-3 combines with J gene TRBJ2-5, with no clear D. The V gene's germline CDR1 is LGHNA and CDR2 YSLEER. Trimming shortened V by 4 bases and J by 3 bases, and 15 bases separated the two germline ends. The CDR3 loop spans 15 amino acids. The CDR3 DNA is TGCGCCAGCAGCCTACGTTTCGGAAGGGAAGAGACCCAGTACTTC. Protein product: CASSLRFGREETQYF.

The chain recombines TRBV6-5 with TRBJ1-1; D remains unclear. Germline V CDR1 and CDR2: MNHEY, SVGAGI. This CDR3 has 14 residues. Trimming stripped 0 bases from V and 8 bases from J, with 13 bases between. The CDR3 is CASSYSEGWREAFF. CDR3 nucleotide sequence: TGTGCCAGCAGTTACTCCGAGGGTTGGCGGGAAGCTTTCTTT.

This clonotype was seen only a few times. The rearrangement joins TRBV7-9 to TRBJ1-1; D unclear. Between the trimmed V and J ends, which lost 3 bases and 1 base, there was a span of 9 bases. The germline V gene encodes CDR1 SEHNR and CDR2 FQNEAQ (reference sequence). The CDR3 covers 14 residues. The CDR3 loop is CASSFLVGNTEAFF. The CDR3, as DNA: TGTGCCAGCAGCTTCTTGGTGGGGAACACTGAAGCTTTCTTT.

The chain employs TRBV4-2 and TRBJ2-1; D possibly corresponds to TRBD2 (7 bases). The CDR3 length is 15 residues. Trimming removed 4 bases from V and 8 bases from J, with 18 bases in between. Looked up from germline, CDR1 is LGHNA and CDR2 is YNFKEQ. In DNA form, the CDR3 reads TGTGCCAGCAGCCTCGGGGGGCAGAATGACGATGAGCAGTTCTTC. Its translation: CASSLGGQNDDEQFF.

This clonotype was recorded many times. The CDR3 DNA reads TGTGCCAGCAGACTCGGGAGTTTTGGCTCGAGCACTGAAGCTTTCTTT. This sequence encodes CASRLGSFGSSTEAFF. This chain joins TRBV6-5 and TRBJ1-1, with D uncertain. The germline V gene has CDR1 MNHEY and CDR2 SVGAGI. CDR3 length equals 16 residues. Trimming shortened V by 6 bases and J by 4 bases, and 21 bases separated the two germline ends.

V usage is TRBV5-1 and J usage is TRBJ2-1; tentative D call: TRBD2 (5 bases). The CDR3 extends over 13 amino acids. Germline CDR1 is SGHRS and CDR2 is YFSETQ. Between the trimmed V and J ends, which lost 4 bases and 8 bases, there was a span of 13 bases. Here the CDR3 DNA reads TGCGCCAGCAGCACGACCCGGGGTTATGAGCAGTTCTTC. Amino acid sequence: CASSTTRGYEQFF.

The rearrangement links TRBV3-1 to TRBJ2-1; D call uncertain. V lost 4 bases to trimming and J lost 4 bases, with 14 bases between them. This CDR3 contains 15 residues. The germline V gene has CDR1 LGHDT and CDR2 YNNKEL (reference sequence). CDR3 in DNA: TGTGCCAGCAGCCGTCCCCGGACCAGATACAATGAGCAGTTCTTC. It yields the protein CASSRPRTRYNEQFF.

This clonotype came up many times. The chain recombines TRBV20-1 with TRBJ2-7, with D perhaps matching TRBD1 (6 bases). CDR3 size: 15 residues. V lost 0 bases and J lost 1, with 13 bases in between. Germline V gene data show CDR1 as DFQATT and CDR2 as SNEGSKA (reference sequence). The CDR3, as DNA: TGCAGTGCTAGAGATCTCGGGGACAAATCCTACGAGCAGTACTTC. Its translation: CSARDLGDKSYEQYF.